This is a list of T cell receptor beta chains from one sample in a study of cytomegalovirus exposure and HLA in healthy donors. Clones were read by immunoSEQ multiplex PCR, and TCRdb kept only the in-frame ones, dropping some. The sample lists 160,000 or so clones, over 70% seen once, with around 5.7% in the top ten. Sequencing was carried out using PBMCs. Source of these receptors: a man between 35 and 55 years old in good health and CMV-seronegative. The CDR3 runs from the conserved cysteine through the conserved F or W. The order of the fields is V gene, clone size, J gene, D gene, CDR3 length, CDR3 protein, CDR3 DNA. D genes are given only for firm matches. Rows may omit the clone size; those that give it use once, few, many or a size class.

v_gene: TRBV30
abundance: -
j_gene: TRBJ2-7
d_gene: TRBD1
len: 13
CDR3aa: CAWSVDRAGEQYF
CDR3nt: TGTGCCTGGAGTGTAGACAGGGCGGGTGAGCAGTACTTC

v_gene: TRBV6-5
abundance: -
j_gene: TRBJ2-5
d_gene: -
len: 13
CDR3aa: CASIPAARETQYF
CDR3nt: TGTGCCAGCATTCCGGCAGCCAGGGAGACCCAGTACTTC

v_gene: TRBV5-1
abundance: -
j_gene: TRBJ1-1
d_gene: TRBD1
len: 16
CDR3aa: CASSRIAGTVNTEAFF
CDR3nt: TGCGCCAGCAGCAGAATCGCCGGGACAGTGAACACTGAAGCTTTCTTT

v_gene: TRBV2
abundance: -
j_gene: TRBJ1-4
d_gene: -
len: 15
CDR3aa: CASSPLRVTNEKLFF
CDR3nt: TGTGCCAGCAGTCCTTTGAGGGTAACTAATGAAAAACTGTTTTTT

v_gene: TRBV7-2
abundance: once
j_gene: TRBJ1-1
d_gene: -
len: 15
CDR3aa: CASSLDVARDTEAFF
CDR3nt: TGTGCCAGCAGCTTAGACGTTGCCAGGGACACTGAAGCTTTCTTT

v_gene: TRBV6-6
abundance: -
j_gene: TRBJ1-2
d_gene: -
len: 14
CDR3aa: CASSTGTTNYGYTF
CDR3nt: TGTGCCAGCAGTACCGGGACAACTAACTATGGCTACACCTTC

v_gene: TRBV12-1
abundance: -
j_gene: TRBJ2-1
d_gene: -
len: 18
CDR3aa: CASSFAVRASRSYNEQFF
CDR3nt: TGTGCCAGCAGCTTTGCGGTTCGGGCTAGCCGGTCGTACAATGAGCAGTTCTTC

v_gene: TRBV5-4
abundance: -
j_gene: TRBJ2-3
d_gene: -
len: 14
CDR3aa: CASSQLTEPDTQYF
CDR3nt: TGTGCCAGCAGCCAGCTTACGGAGCCGGATACGCAGTATTTT

v_gene: TRBV5-1
abundance: -
j_gene: TRBJ2-5
d_gene: TRBD2
len: 16
CDR3aa: CASSLAPSGGVETQYF
CDR3nt: TGCGCCAGCAGCTTGGCTCCTAGCGGGGGGGTGGAGACCCAGTACTTC

v_gene: TRBV6-5
abundance: -
j_gene: TRBJ2-5
d_gene: -
len: 15
CDR3aa: CASSYSIQGVETQYF
CDR3nt: TGTGCCAGCAGTTACTCCATACAGGGTGTCGAGACCCAGTACTTC

v_gene: TRBV5-4
abundance: once
j_gene: TRBJ2-1
d_gene: TRBD2
len: 15
CDR3aa: CASSLRAGGIEEQFF
CDR3nt: TGTGCCAGCAGCTTGCGCGCGGGAGGGATAGAGGAGCAGTTCTTC

v_gene: TRBV5-4
abundance: once
j_gene: TRBJ2-3
d_gene: -
len: 14
CDR3aa: CASSTPTGADTQYF
CDR3nt: TGTGCCAGCTCGACGCCGACGGGGGCAGATACGCAGTATTTT

v_gene: TRBV4-1
abundance: -
j_gene: TRBJ2-3
d_gene: TRBD1
len: 16
CDR3aa: CASSHQGQGDTDTQYF
CDR3nt: TGCGCCAGCAGCCACCAAGGACAGGGGGACACAGATACGCAGTATTTT

v_gene: TRBV25-1
abundance: -
j_gene: TRBJ1-6
d_gene: -
len: 15
CDR3aa: CASSPPGGNNSPLHF
CDR3nt: TGTGCCAGCAGTCCCCCCGGGGGGAATAATTCACCCCTCCACTTT

v_gene: TRBV15
abundance: -
j_gene: TRBJ2-2
d_gene: -
len: 14
CDR3aa: CATSSDRNTGELFF
CDR3nt: TGTGCCACCAGCAGTGACAGGAACACCGGGGAGCTGTTTTTT

v_gene: TRBV27
abundance: -
j_gene: TRBJ1-6
d_gene: -
len: 19
CDR3aa: CASSTLGEGMSSYNSPLHF
CDR3nt: TGTGCCAGCAGTACCCTCGGGGAAGGCATGAGCTCCTATAATTCACCCCTCCACTTT

v_gene: TRBV7-2
abundance: -
j_gene: TRBJ1-1
d_gene: TRBD1
len: 15
CDR3aa: CASRPQGAGNTEAFF
CDR3nt: TGTGCCAGCAGACCTCAGGGGGCCGGGAACACTGAAGCTTTCTTT

v_gene: TRBV7-9
abundance: -
j_gene: TRBJ2-1
d_gene: -
len: 16
CDR3aa: CASSDYRMIDANVQFF
CDR3nt: TGTGCCAGCAGCGATTACAGGATGATTGACGCCAATGTGCAGTTCTTC

v_gene: TRBV6-5
abundance: -
j_gene: TRBJ1-5
d_gene: -
len: 15
CDR3aa: CASSYDRTGNQPQHF
CDR3nt: TGTGCCAGCAGTTACGACCGGACAGGCAATCAGCCCCAGCATTTT

v_gene: TRBV5-1
abundance: -
j_gene: TRBJ1-1
d_gene: -
len: 15
CDR3aa: CASSFLTGLNTEAFF
CDR3nt: TGCGCCAGCAGCTTCCTGACAGGTTTGAACACTGAAGCTTTCTTT

v_gene: TRBV7-2
abundance: few
j_gene: TRBJ1-1
d_gene: -
len: 14
CDR3aa: CASSPYKAGTEAFF
CDR3nt: TGTGCCAGCAGCCCCTACAAGGCAGGCACTGAAGCTTTCTTT

v_gene: TRBV19
abundance: -
j_gene: TRBJ2-1
d_gene: TRBD2
len: 13
CDR3aa: CASSIKAGVEQFF
CDR3nt: TGTGCCAGTAGTATCAAAGCGGGAGTTGAGCAGTTCTTC

v_gene: TRBV21-1
abundance: -
j_gene: TRBJ2-7
d_gene: -
len: 14
CDR3aa: CASSKARGPYEQYF
CDR3nt: TGTGCCAGCAGCAAAGCCAGGGGGCCTTACGAGCAGTACTTC

v_gene: TRBV12-5
abundance: -
j_gene: TRBJ1-1
d_gene: -
len: 13
CDR3aa: CASGKEGNTEAFF
CDR3nt: TGTGCTAGTGGAAAGGAGGGAAACACTGAAGCTTTCTTT

v_gene: TRBV4-1
abundance: -
j_gene: TRBJ1-2
d_gene: -
len: 15
CDR3aa: CASSQEPQVGYGYTF
CDR3nt: TGCGCCAGCAGCCAGGAACCCCAGGTGGGCTATGGCTACACCTTC

v_gene: TRBV2
abundance: few
j_gene: TRBJ2-2
d_gene: TRBD1
len: 14
CDR3aa: CASRGDRGSGELFF
CDR3nt: TGTGCCAGCAGAGGGGACAGGGGGTCCGGGGAGCTGTTTTTT

v_gene: TRBV19
abundance: once
j_gene: TRBJ2-7
d_gene: -
len: 13
CDR3aa: CASSISLSYEQYF
CDR3nt: TGTGCCAGTAGTATTAGCCTGTCCTACGAGCAGTACTTC

v_gene: TRBV7-9
abundance: -
j_gene: TRBJ2-3
d_gene: TRBD2
len: 16
CDR3aa: CASSPILAGGTDTQYF
CDR3nt: TGTGCCAGCAGCCCCATACTAGCGGGGGGCACAGATACGCAGTATTTT

v_gene: TRBV7-2
abundance: -
j_gene: TRBJ1-1
d_gene: -
len: 14
CDR3aa: CASSPGLGGTEAFF
CDR3nt: TGTGCCAGCAGCCCGGGACTCGGGGGCACTGAAGCTTTCTTT

v_gene: TRBV27
abundance: -
j_gene: TRBJ2-7
d_gene: -
len: 14
CDR3aa: CASSSVGEAHEQYF
CDR3nt: TGTGCCAGCAGTTCGGTGGGAGAAGCCCACGAGCAGTACTTC

v_gene: TRBV2
abundance: once
j_gene: TRBJ2-7
d_gene: TRBD1
len: 14
CDR3aa: CASRTQGSLGEQYF
CDR3nt: TGTGCCAGCAGGACACAGGGGTCCCTTGGCGAGCAGTACTTC

v_gene: TRBV7-2
abundance: -
j_gene: TRBJ1-2
d_gene: TRBD1
len: 15
CDR3aa: CASSLVQGGYYGYTF
CDR3nt: TGTGCCAGCAGCTTAGTCCAGGGGGGTTACTATGGCTACACCTTC

v_gene: TRBV19
abundance: -
j_gene: TRBJ1-5
d_gene: -
len: 16
CDR3aa: CASSPPRFGGNQPQHF
CDR3nt: TGTGCCAGTAGTCCCCCCCGGTTCGGGGGAAATCAGCCCCAGCATTTT

v_gene: TRBV9
abundance: -
j_gene: TRBJ1-6
d_gene: TRBD1
len: 17
CDR3aa: CASSLRTGETYNSPLHF
CDR3nt: TGTGCCAGCAGCTTACGGACAGGGGAGACCTATAATTCACCCCTCCACTTT

v_gene: TRBV19
abundance: -
j_gene: TRBJ1-4
d_gene: TRBD1
len: 13
CDR3aa: CASIGTGDEKLFF
CDR3nt: TGTGCCAGTATAGGGACAGGCGACGAAAAACTGTTTTTT

v_gene: TRBV7-9
abundance: -
j_gene: TRBJ2-5
d_gene: -
len: 15
CDR3aa: CASSPTLGQQETQYF
CDR3nt: TGTGCCAGCAGCCCAACCCTGGGGCAGCAAGAGACCCAGTACTTC

v_gene: TRBV2
abundance: -
j_gene: TRBJ1-5
d_gene: -
len: 14
CDR3aa: CASSGEGGNQPQHF
CDR3nt: TGTGCCAGCAGTGGGGAGGGAGGCAATCAGCCCCAGCATTTT

v_gene: TRBV19
abundance: -
j_gene: TRBJ2-1
d_gene: TRBD2
len: 15
CDR3aa: CASSIVTSGRARMLF
CDR3nt: TGTGCCAGTAGTATTGTGACTAGCGGGAGGGCGAGGATGCTCTTC

v_gene: TRBV9
abundance: -
j_gene: TRBJ1-5
d_gene: -
len: 15
CDR3aa: CASRLPGDGRGPQHF
CDR3nt: TGTGCCAGCAGGCTTCCGGGGGACGGGAGGGGACCCCAGCATTTT

v_gene: TRBV27
abundance: -
j_gene: TRBJ2-5
d_gene: -
len: 16
CDR3aa: CASSPIPWTTQETQYF
CDR3nt: TGTGCCAGCAGTCCCATCCCATGGACAACCCAAGAGACCCAGTACTTC

v_gene: TRBV25-1
abundance: -
j_gene: TRBJ2-7
d_gene: TRBD1
len: 12
CDR3aa: CASSYRGHEQYF
CDR3nt: TGTGCCAGCAGCTACAGGGGCCACGAGCAGTACTTC

v_gene: TRBV4-1
abundance: -
j_gene: TRBJ2-5
d_gene: TRBD2
len: 17
CDR3aa: CASSPGGTSVIQETQYF
CDR3nt: TGCGCCAGCAGCCCAGGGGGGACTAGCGTTATCCAAGAGACCCAGTACTTC

v_gene: TRBV6-1
abundance: -
j_gene: TRBJ2-5
d_gene: TRBD1
len: 14
CDR3aa: CASSGPGQGKTQYF
CDR3nt: TGTGCCAGCAGTGGTCCGGGACAGGGAAAGACCCAGTACTTC

v_gene: TRBV19
abundance: -
j_gene: TRBJ2-7
d_gene: TRBD1
len: 15
CDR3aa: CASSKNRGESYEQYF
CDR3nt: TGTGCCAGTAGTAAAAACAGGGGGGAGTCCTACGAGCAGTACTTC

v_gene: TRBV7-2
abundance: -
j_gene: TRBJ1-2
d_gene: -
len: 15
CDR3aa: CASSLVGGAFYGYTF
CDR3nt: TGTGCCAGCAGCTTAGTGGGGGGGGCCTTCTATGGCTACACCTTC

v_gene: TRBV2
abundance: -
j_gene: TRBJ2-2
d_gene: TRBD2
len: 16
CDR3aa: CASTALAGPYTGELFF
CDR3nt: TGTGCCAGCACTGCCCTAGCGGGCCCGTACACCGGGGAGCTGTTTTTT

v_gene: TRBV11-2
abundance: -
j_gene: TRBJ2-7
d_gene: TRBD1
len: 17
CDR3aa: CASSSTGWDRPDYEQYF
CDR3nt: TGTGCCAGCAGCTCCACCGGATGGGACAGGCCAGACTACGAGCAGTACTTC

v_gene: TRBV2
abundance: -
j_gene: TRBJ1-2
d_gene: -
len: 14
CDR3aa: CASKLLTESYGYTF
CDR3nt: TGTGCCAGCAAACTGTTAACAGAAAGCTATGGCTACACCTTC

v_gene: TRBV5-1
abundance: -
j_gene: TRBJ2-1
d_gene: TRBD1
len: 14
CDR3aa: CASLSGTGEDEQFF
CDR3nt: TGCGCCAGCTTGTCGGGGACAGGGGAGGATGAGCAGTTCTTC

v_gene: TRBV5-6
abundance: -
j_gene: TRBJ2-7
d_gene: -
len: 16
CDR3aa: CASTFTPAGVRYEQYF
CDR3nt: TGTGCCAGCACCTTTACACCCGCAGGGGTAAGATACGAGCAGTACTTC

v_gene: TRBV6-5
abundance: -
j_gene: TRBJ2-5
d_gene: -
len: 15
CDR3aa: CASSRSQGLGETQYF
CDR3nt: TGTGCCAGCAGTCGGTCCCAGGGATTGGGAGAGACCCAGTACTTC

v_gene: TRBV6-5
abundance: -
j_gene: TRBJ2-7
d_gene: -
len: 15
CDR3aa: CASSYSRAGPYEQYF
CDR3nt: TGTGCCAGCAGTTACTCGAGAGCAGGTCCCTACGAGCAGTACTTC

v_gene: TRBV5-6
abundance: -
j_gene: TRBJ2-6
d_gene: TRBD2
len: 19
CDR3aa: CASSFGTSGLNSGANVLTF
CDR3nt: TGTGCCAGCAGCTTTGGGACTAGCGGCTTGAACTCTGGGGCCAACGTCCTGACTTTC

v_gene: TRBV6-5
abundance: few
j_gene: TRBJ2-3
d_gene: -
len: 12
CDR3aa: CASSRAGLTQYF
CDR3nt: TGTGCCAGCAGCCGCGCGGGCCTAACGCAGTATTTT

v_gene: TRBV18
abundance: -
j_gene: TRBJ2-7
d_gene: -
len: 12
CDR3aa: CASSLSSYEQYF
CDR3nt: TGTGCCAGCTCACTGAGCTCCTACGAGCAGTACTTC

v_gene: TRBV10-3
abundance: -
j_gene: TRBJ2-1
d_gene: TRBD2
len: 13
CDR3aa: CASTGGEENEQFF
CDR3nt: TGTGCCAGCACCGGGGGGGAAGAGAATGAGCAGTTCTTC